This entry lists 26 T cell receptor beta chains sequenced from one sample in a study of OX40 agonist ivuxolimab in advanced cancers. TCRdb keeps only in-frame clones here, not all; method: immunoSEQ multiplex PCR. This sample has under 40,000 clones, with 75% to 95% found just once. The source material was CD4+ or CD8+ T cells sorted from blood, sampled in a trial of the OX40 agonist ivuxolimab. The receptor set was obtained from an adult with an advanced solid tumor such as melanoma, head and neck, liver or kidney cancer.

DNA of the CDR3: TGTGCCAGCAGTTCACAGGGCTTCTCCTACGAGCAGTACTTC. It is translated as CASSSQGFSYEQYF. V and J are TRBV27 and TRBJ2-7; possible D gene TRBD1, 6 bases. This CDR3 comprises 14 residues. Germline CDR1 is MNHEY and CDR2 is SMNVEV (reference sequence). V was trimmed by 4 bases and J by 0 bases, leaving 10 bases between them.

V and J are TRBV9 and TRBJ2-1; 9 bases fit TRBD2. The CDR3 is 16 residues long. CDR1 and CDR2 (germline): SGDLS, YYNGEE. The V segment lost 0 bases and the J segment 7 bases; nucleotides outside the gene matches: 8. The CDR3 coding sequence is TGTGCCAGCAGCGTAGCCCTAGCGGGAAAAAGTAATGAGCAGTTCTTC. This codes for CASSVALAGKSNEQFF.

The chain is built from TRBV23-1 and TRBJ2-7, with D possibly matching TRBD1 (6 bases). TRBV23-1 is an ORF, with its function uncertain. CDR3 length: 15 residues. Trimming took off 4 bases at V and 2 bases at J, with 15 bases between the two ends. As DNA, the CDR3 is TGCGCCAGCAGTCCCCACCCCGACAGGACCTACGAGCAGTACTTC. It yields the protein CASSPHPDRTYEQYF.

The chain recombines TRBV11-2 with TRBJ1-1; D is undetermined. The CDR3 is 14 residues long. Germline loops: CDR1 SGHAT, CDR2 FQNNGV. Trimming removed 1 base from V and 6 bases from J, with 12 bases in between. The CDR3 DNA reads as TGTGCCAGCAGCTTAGCAATCTCGGCCCCTGAAGCTTTCTTT. It encodes CASSLAISAPEAFF.

The V and J genes are TRBV27 and TRBJ1-5; D gene uncertain. This CDR3 is 16 amino acids long. V was shortened by 7 bases and J by 6 bases, with 22 bases between the two germline ends. The germline V gene encodes CDR1 MNHEY and CDR2 SMNVEV (reference sequence). In DNA, the CDR3 is TGTGCCAGCACTATAATTGTGGGCGGGAGGCTTCAGCCCCAGCATTTT. Encoded protein: CASTIIVGGRLQPQHF.

This clone showed up just once. This chain connects TRBV5-4 to TRBJ2-1, with 13 bases aligning to TRBD2. CDR3 length equals 18 residues. The V gene's germline CDR1 is SGHNT and CDR2 YYREEE (reference sequence). Trimming removed 0 bases from V and 7 bases from J; junction bases left unmatched: 10. The DNA of the CDR3 is TGTGCCAGCAGCTTGGGGTCAACTAGCGGGGGGGCCGAAAATGAGCAGTTCTTC. It specifies CASSLGSTSGGAENEQFF.

The CDR3 sequence is CASKDRGITEAFF. The CDR3 DNA reads TGTGCCAGCAAAGACAGGGGAATAACTGAAGCTTTCTTT. This chain connects TRBV28 to TRBJ1-1, with 8 bases lining up with TRBD1. The germline CDR1 and CDR2 sequences are MDHEN and SYDVKM. The CDR3 sequence is 13 residues long. V was pared by 7 bases and J by 5 bases, with 6 bases of the junction left unmatched.

The chain couples TRBV2 to TRBJ1-3; D unclear. Trimming took off 3 bases at V and 0 bases at J, with 12 bases between the two ends. Germline CDR1 and CDR2: SNHLY and FYNNEI. The CDR3 has 16 amino acids. The CDR3 spells CASSEGLRDSGNTIYF. CDR3 sequence (DNA): TGTGCCAGCAGTGAGGGGTTACGGGACTCTGGAAACACCATATATTTT.

J is TRBJ2-3 and V is TRBV4-1; 11 nucleotides line up with TRBD2. Germline V gene data show CDR1 as MGHRA and CDR2 as YSYEKL. This CDR3 comprises 19 residues. V gave up 5 bases and J gave up 3 bases; unmatched junction bases: 16. The DNA for the CDR3 is TGCGCCAGCAGCTTCCGACTAGTAGCGGGGGGGCCGTTTACAGATACGCAGTATTTT. This sequence encodes CASSFRLVAGGPFTDTQYF.

This rearrangement joins TRBV28 to TRBJ2-5, with TRBD2 identical over 9 bases. The CDR3 length is 16 residues. V was pared by 2 bases and J by 9 bases, with 13 bases of the junction left unmatched. Germline lookup yields CDR1 MDHEN and CDR2 SYDVKM. The CDR3 bases are TGTGCCAGCAGTTTACTTCCAGCGGGGGGTCTGAGGGCCCAGTACTTC. Protein: CASSLLPAGGLRAQYF.

This clone was found once. This chain uses TRBV18 with TRBJ2-1; TRBD1 matches 7 bases. Germline CDR1 is KGHSH and CDR2 is LQKENI. This CDR3 region has 16 residues. V was clipped by 3 bases and J by 5 bases; unmatched bases: 10. CDR3 nucleotide sequence: TGTGCCAGCTCACCGTCGACAGGGTATGTCCACAATGAGCAGTTCTTC. It codes for CASSPSTGYVHNEQFF.

This chain connects TRBV15 to TRBJ2-1; 12 bases align to TRBD2. CDR3 length: 15 amino acids. J was trimmed by 10 bases and V by 0 bases; bases with no gene match: 4. CDR1 LNHNV and CDR2 YYDKDF come from the germline V gene (reference sequence). The CDR3, as DNA: TGTGCCACCAGCAGAGATGGACTAGCGGGGACAGAGCAGTTCTTC. Translation: CATSRDGLAGTEQFF.

This chain uses TRBV7-2 with TRBJ1-4; 9 bases are shared with TRBD1. V lost 5 bases and J lost 11; bases outside the gene matches: 12. CDR3 length equals 15 residues. CDR1 is SGHTA and CDR2 is FQGNSA in the germline V gene. In DNA, the CDR3 is TGTGCCAGCAGCCTTCCGGGACAGGGAGTTCGGAAACTGTTTTTT. It translates to CASSLPGQGVRKLFF.

The chain combines TRBV4-3 with TRBJ2-1; 15 bases align to TRBD2. The CDR3 is made up of 19 amino acids. J lost 0 bases, V lost 5 bases, and 8 bases had no gene match. Germline values: CDR1 LGHNA, CDR2 YSLEER. The CDR3 loop reads CASSSGLAGGFGSYNEQFF. The CDR3 DNA sequence: TGCGCCAGCAGCTCTGGACTAGCGGGAGGGTTCGGCTCCTACAATGAGCAGTTCTTC.

The rearrangement uses TRBV19 and TRBJ1-2; D gene ambiguous. Germline CDR1 and CDR2: LNHDA and SQIVND (reference sequence). The CDR3 totals 18 residues. Between the trimmed V and J ends, which lost 2 bases and 4 bases, there was a span of 23 bases. The CDR3 protein is CASSIQFGLGTASYGYTF. In DNA, the CDR3 is TGTGCCAGTAGTATACAATTCGGGCTCGGAACAGCGAGCTATGGCTACACCTTC.

The chain uses TRBV11-2 and TRBJ2-3; the match to TRBD2 covers 13 bases. The CDR3 has 18 residues. V trimming: 1 base; J trimming: 4 bases; junction bases outside the gene matches: 8. Germline loops: CDR1 SGHAT, CDR2 FQNNGV. The chain's CDR3 is CASSLVPLAGGMADTQYF. The CDR3 region has the DNA TGTGCCAGCAGCTTAGTCCCACTAGCGGGAGGGATGGCAGATACGCAGTATTTT.

CDR3 coding DNA: TGTGCCAGCAGTGATTGGGCAGGGAACTACGAGCAGTACGTC. Translating it yields CASSDWAGNYEQYV. This chain connects TRBV2 to TRBJ2-7; TRBD1 is a possible D gene (5 bases). The V gene lost 3 bases and the J gene lost 3 bases, with 12 bases spanning the gap. Germline values: CDR1 SNHLY, CDR2 FYNNEI. The CDR3 has 14 residues.

The chain recombines TRBV5-1 with TRBJ2-6; no reliable D call. Trimming removed 0 bases from V and 0 bases from J, with 7 bases in between. Germline V gene sequence: CDR1 SGHRS, CDR2 YFSETQ. The CDR3 has 16 amino acids. CDR3 in DNA: TGCGCCAGCAGCTTGGTACCGAGCTCTGGGGCCAACGTCCTGACTTTC. Translation gives CASSLVPSSGANVLTF. The full variable domain, in which reference TRBV5-1 and TRBJ2-6 provide the parts outside the CDR3, is KAGVTQTPRYLIKTRGQQVTLSCSPISGHRSVSWYQQTPGQGLQFLFEYFSETQRNKGNFPGRFSGRQFSNSRSEMNVSTLELGDSALYLCASSLVPSSGANVLTFGAGSRLTVL.

The rearrangement links TRBV9 to TRBJ1-1; a weak D match, TRBD1 (5 bases). CDR3 length: 14 residues. Germline assignment: CDR1 SGDLS and CDR2 YYNGEE. Trimming took 3 bases from V and 5 from J, leaving 14 bases between them. The CDR3, as DNA: TGTGCCAGCAGCGGCCTGGAGGGGCGGACTGAAGCTTTCTTT. Translating it yields CASSGLEGRTEAFF.

The V gene is TRBV28, the J gene TRBJ1-1, with TRBD1 identical over 8 bases. V trimming: 6 bases; J trimming: 6 bases; junction bases outside the gene matches: 18. In germline, CDR1 is MDHEN, CDR2 SYDVKM. The CDR3 is made up of 17 amino acids. CDR3 nucleotide sequence: TGTGCCAGCAGCCTGCCTTCGACAGGGGTGAGGATCGCTGAAGCTTTCTTT. Translation gives CASSLPSTGVRIAEAFF.

V gene TRBV5-6 combines with J gene TRBJ1-5; possible D gene TRBD1, 5 bases. V was shortened by 2 bases and J by 7 bases, with 16 bases between the two germline ends. The germline CDR1 and CDR2 sequences are SGHDT and YYEEEE. The CDR3 loop spans 15 amino acids. CDR3 bases: TGTGCCAGCAGCTTTTTTCGTAGGGGAGGACAGCCCCAGCATTTT. Translating gives CASSFFRRGGQPQHF.

This clone appeared a single time. This chain connects TRBV14 to TRBJ2-1; D gene unclear. The CDR3 length is 14 residues. Per the germline V gene, CDR1 is SGHDN and CDR2 is FVKESK. Deletions cut 4 bases from V and 0 bases from J, with 7 bases between. CDR3 residues: CASSLEYSYNEQFF. CDR3 nucleotides: TGTGCCAGCAGCCTCGAATACTCCTACAATGAGCAGTTCTTC. Based on the CDR3 plus reference TRBV14 and TRBJ2-1, the full variable domain is EAGVTQFPSHSVIEKGQTVTLRCDPISGHDNLYWYRRVMGKEIKFLLHFVKESKQDESGMPNNRFLAERTGGTYSTLKVQPAELEDSGVYFCASSLEYSYNEQFFGPGTRLTVL.

The V and J genes are TRBV28 and TRBJ2-7; TRBD1 aligns across 7 bases. V gave up 5 bases and J gave up 3 bases; unmatched junction bases: 7. This CDR3 has 14 residues. Looked up from germline, CDR1 is MDHEN and CDR2 is SYDVKM. CDR3 nucleotides: TGTGCCAGCAGTCAATGGGACAGCCTCTACGAGCAGTACGTC. It translates to CASSQWDSLYEQYV.

This chain joins TRBV7-9 and TRBJ2-5; D is unclear. This CDR3 comprises 16 residues. The V gene lost 2 bases and the J gene lost 1 base, with 14 bases spanning the gap. Germline CDR1 reads SEHNR; CDR2 reads FQNEAQ (reference sequence). The CDR3 is CASSLLMSTPQETQYF. In DNA, the CDR3 is TGTGCCAGCAGCTTATTAATGAGTACGCCCCAAGAGACCCAGTACTTC.

CDR3 sequence reads: CASSVGGTGPNYGYTF. The CDR3 bases are TGTGCCAGCAGCGTAGGGGGGACAGGACCTAACTATGGCTACACCTTC. The V call is TRBV9, the J call TRBJ1-2; 8 bases agree with TRBD1. The length of the CDR3 is 16 residues. The V and J ends lost 0 bases and 0 bases, in that order; junction bases with no gene match: 4. Germline V gene data show CDR1 as SGDLS and CDR2 as YYNGEE.

The V call is TRBV5-1, the J call TRBJ2-3; D may be TRBD1 or TRBD2 (7 bases each). From germline, CDR1 is SGHRS and CDR2 YFSETQ. This CDR3 is 17 amino acids long. Trimming took 4 bases from V and 3 from J, leaving 21 bases between them. CDR3 in amino acids: CASSQREGAAWTDTQYF. In nucleotides, the CDR3 is TGCGCCAGCAGCCAAAGGGAGGGGGCAGCGTGGACAGATACGCAGTATTTT.